The sequence of this TCR beta chain was determined in a study of human T cells and chemical hapten exposure. Deletions cut 5 bases from V and 3 bases from J, with 22 bases between. The CDR3 contains 17 residues. The germline V gene has CDR1 SGHVS and CDR2 FNYEAQ. As to time point: patch test 3, about 24 weeks after DPC sensitization. Treatment of the sample: therapeutic diphenylcyclopropenone sensitization with weekly scalp DPC. This clonotype was detected ten times or more. TCRdb passed the RACE reads through MiXCR, listing each CDR3 protein once. Among approximately 88,000 distinct CDR3 sequences listed, over 10% were seen once.

The V gene is TRBV7-6, the J gene TRBJ1-1; D might be TRBD1 (5 bases). Material: whole blood, obtained in connection with sensitization to the hapten diphenylcyclopropenone (DPC). The sequence was collected from a woman aged 45-59 years with alopecia areata. Some clones in this sample may be carry-over from other donors' samples. The CDR3 here is CASSPSGGPLRDTEAFF. Here the CDR3 DNA reads TGTGCCAGCAGCCCGTCGGGGGGACCGCTAAGGGACACTGAAGCTTTCTTT. Full variable domain (missing parts from reference TRBV7-6 and TRBJ1-1): GAGVSQSPRYKVTKRGQDVALRCDPISGHVSLYWYRQALGQGPEFLTYFNYEAQQDKSGLPNDRFSAERPEGSISTLTIQRTEQRDSAMYRCASSPSGGPLRDTEAFFGQGTRLTVV.